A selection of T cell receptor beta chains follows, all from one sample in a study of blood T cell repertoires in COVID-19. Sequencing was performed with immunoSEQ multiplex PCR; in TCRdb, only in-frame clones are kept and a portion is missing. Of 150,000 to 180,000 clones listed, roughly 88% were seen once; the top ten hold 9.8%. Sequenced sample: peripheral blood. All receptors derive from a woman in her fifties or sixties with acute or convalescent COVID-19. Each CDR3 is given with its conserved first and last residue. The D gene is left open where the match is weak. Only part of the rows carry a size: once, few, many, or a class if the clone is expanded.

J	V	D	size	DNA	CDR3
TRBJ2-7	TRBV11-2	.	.	TGTGCCAGCAGCTTAGACAGGTCTCGCTACGAGCAGTACTTC	CASSLDRSRYEQYF
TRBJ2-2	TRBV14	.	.	TGTGCCAGCAGCGTCTCCGGGACACTTAACACCGGGGAGCTGTTTTTT	CASSVSGTLNTGELFF
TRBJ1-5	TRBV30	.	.	TGTGCCTGGAGTGTACCTGGGGGGAGTAGCAATCAGCCCCAGCATTTT	CAWSVPGGSSNQPQHF
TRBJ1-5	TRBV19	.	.	TGTGCCAGTAGTATTGTAGGGACAAGCTATAGCAATCAGCCCCAGCATTTT	CASSIVGTSYSNQPQHF
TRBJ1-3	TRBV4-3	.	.	TGCGCCAGCAGCCAAGTTGGAGCAGCACCTGGAAACACCATATATTTT	CASSQVGAAPGNTIYF
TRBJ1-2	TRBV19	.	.	TGTGCCAGTAGCTCCAGGGGTTACGGCTACACCTTC	CASSSRGYGYTF
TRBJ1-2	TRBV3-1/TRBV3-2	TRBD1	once	TGTGCCAGCAGCCAAGACCTGTTACGGGACAGGGTACCCTATGGCTACACCTTC	CASSQDLLRDRVPYGYTF
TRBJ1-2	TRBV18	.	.	TGTGCCAGCTCACCTCCGGCGGAGCCCTATGGCTACACCTTC	CASSPPAEPYGYTF
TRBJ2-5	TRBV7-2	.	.	TGTGCCAGCAGCTTAGCGCTAGCGACCAGGACCCAGTACTTC	CASSLALATRTQYF
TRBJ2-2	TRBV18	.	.	TGTGCCAGCTCACCAGGGTTGGCAGGGGTCTCCGAGGAGCTGTTTTTT	CASSPGLAGVSEELFF
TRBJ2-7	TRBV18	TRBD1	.	TGTGCCAGCTCACGCGCCGGGACAGTGTCTTCCTACGAGCAGTACTTC	CASSRAGTVSSYEQYF
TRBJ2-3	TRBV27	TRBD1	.	TGTGCCAGCAGTTCTGGACAGGGCATCACAGATACGCAGTATTTT	CASSSGQGITDTQYF
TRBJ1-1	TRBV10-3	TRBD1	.	TGTGCCATCAGCCACGACAGGGAGGATGAAGCTTTCTTT	CAISHDREDEAFF
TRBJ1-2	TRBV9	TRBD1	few	TGTGCCAGCAGCCGCCTTAAGGGACAGCCCTATGGCTACACCTTC	CASSRLKGQPYGYTF
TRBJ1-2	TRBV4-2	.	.	TGTGCCAGCAGCCAAGAGGGCTTTAACTATGGCTACACCTTC	CASSQEGFNYGYTF
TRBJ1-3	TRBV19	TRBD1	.	TGTGCCAGTAGTCCGTACAGGGGCCCTGGAAACACCATATATTTT	CASSPYRGPGNTIYF
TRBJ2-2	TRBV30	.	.	TGTGCCTGGAGTGTAGGGACACCCACCGGGGAGCTGTTTTTT	CAWSVGTPTGELFF
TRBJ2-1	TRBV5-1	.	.	TGCGCCAGCAGCTTGGACAGGGCGGACTACAATGAGCAGTTCTTC	CASSLDRADYNEQFF
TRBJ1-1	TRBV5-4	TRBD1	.	TGTGCCAGCAGCAGGGACAGGGGGACCACTGAAGCTTTCTTT	CASSRDRGTTEAFF
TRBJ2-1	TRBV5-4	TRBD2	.	TGTGCCAGCAACCCTGGGGGGGATTCGCCCTACAATGAGCAGTTCTTC	CASNPGGDSPYNEQFF
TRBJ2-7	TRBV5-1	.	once	TGCGCCAGCAGCTGGGTAGTGGGGCGTACAGAGCAGTACTTC	CASSWVVGRTEQYF
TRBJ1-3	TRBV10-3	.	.	TGTGCCATCAGTGATCATAACACAGGTGGAAACACCATATATTTT	CAISDHNTGGNTIYF
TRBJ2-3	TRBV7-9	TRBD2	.	TGTGCCAGCAGCTCGGGACTAGCGGAAAGCACAGATACGCAGTATTTT	CASSSGLAESTDTQYF
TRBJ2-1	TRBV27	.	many	TGTGCCAGCAGTTTGGGCAGCCACAATGAGCAGTTCTTC	CASSLGSHNEQFF
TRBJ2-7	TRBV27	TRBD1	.	TGTGCCAGCAGTTACTATATCGCGGCAGACAGGGCCATCCAGTACTTC	CASSYYIAADRAIQYF
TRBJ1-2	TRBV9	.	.	TGTGCCAGCAGCGTAGCGAGCTATGGCTACACCTTC	CASSVASYGYTF
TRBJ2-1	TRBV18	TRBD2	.	TGTGCCAGCTCACCACGGTCTAGCGGGGACAATGAGCAGTTCTTC	CASSPRSSGDNEQFF
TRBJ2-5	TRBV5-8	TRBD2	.	TGTGCCAGCAGCTTAGTTCCCGCATTGGCGGGGGGGCTGGAGACCCAGTACTTC	CASSLVPALAGGLETQYF
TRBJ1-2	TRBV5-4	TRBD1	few	TGTGCCAGCAGCTTGGGTACAGGGGGTAGCTATGGCTACACCTTC	CASSLGTGGSYGYTF
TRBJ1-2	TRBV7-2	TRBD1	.	TGTGCCAGCAGCTTAAACAGGGGGCAGGGCTATGGCTACACCTTC	CASSLNRGQGYGYTF
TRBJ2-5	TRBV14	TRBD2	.	TGTGCCAGCAGTGGACTAGCGGGGGGCCGGGAGACCCAGTACTTC	CASSGLAGGRETQYF
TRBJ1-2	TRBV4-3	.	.	TGCGCCAGCAGCCAAGCTATGGACTTCGGGAGTGGCTACACCTTC	CASSQAMDFGSGYTF
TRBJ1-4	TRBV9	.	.	TGTGCCAGCAGCGTAGCGGGGGGGACGGCTAATGAAAAACTGTTTTTT	CASSVAGGTANEKLFF
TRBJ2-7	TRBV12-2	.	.	TGTGCAAGTCGCCCTACTAGGGTACACTCCTACGAGCAGTACTTC	CASRPTRVHSYEQYF
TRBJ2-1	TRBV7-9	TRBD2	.	TGTGCCAGCAGCTCCCGACTAGCGGGAGACTCGTACAATGAGCAGTTCTTC	CASSSRLAGDSYNEQFF
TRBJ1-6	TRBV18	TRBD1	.	TGTGCCAGCTCATCCGTACAGGGGACATCACCCCTCCACTTT	CASSSVQGTSPLHF
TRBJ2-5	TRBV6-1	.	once	TGTGCCAGCACCAACGGGGGGCAGGAAGAGACCCAGTACTTC	CASTNGGQEETQYF
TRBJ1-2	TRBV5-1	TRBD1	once	TGCGCCAGCAGCGCAGGACAGGGGGTTGGCTACACCTTC	CASSAGQGVGYTF
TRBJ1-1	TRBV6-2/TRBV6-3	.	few	TGTGCCAGCAGTTACCAGGATAGATCCTGGAACACTGAAGCTTTCTTT	CASSYQDRSWNTEAFF
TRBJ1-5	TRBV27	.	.	TGTGCCAGCAGTTTATCGCCAGGCGGGATCAATCAGCCCCAGCATTTT	CASSLSPGGINQPQHF
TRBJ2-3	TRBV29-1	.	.	TGCAGCGTTGAAGGCCCAATGACGGGGGATAGCACAGATACGCAGTATTTT	CSVEGPMTGDSTDTQYF
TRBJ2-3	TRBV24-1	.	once	TGTGCCACCAGTGTGCCCTACACAGATACGCAGTATTTT	CATSVPYTDTQYF
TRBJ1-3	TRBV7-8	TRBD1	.	TGTGCCAGCAGCGATCAAGCCAGGGGGGGAAACACCATATATTTT	CASSDQARGGNTIYF
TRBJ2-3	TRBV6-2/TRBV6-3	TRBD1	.	TGTGCCAGCAGTTACAGTGGGACAGGGGCCGATACGCAGTATTTT	CASSYSGTGADTQYF
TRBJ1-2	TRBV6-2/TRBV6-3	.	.	TGTGCCAGCAGTTCCTCGGCCCTTTATGGCTACACCTTC	CASSSSALYGYTF
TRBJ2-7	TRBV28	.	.	TGTGCCAGCAGTTTAGCAACAGCCGAGCAGTACTTC	CASSLATAEQYF
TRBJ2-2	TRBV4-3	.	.	TGCGCCAGCAGCCCCCAGGGCGGGGGCCCCAACACCGGGGAGCTGTTTTTT	CASSPQGGGPNTGELFF
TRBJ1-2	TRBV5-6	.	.	TGTGCCAGCAGCCTAGGGAACAGCGGATTAAACACCTTC	CASSLGNSGLNTF
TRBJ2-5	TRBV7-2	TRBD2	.	TGTGCCAGCAGCAGGACTAGCGGTCTGTGGGAGACCCAGTACTTC	CASSRTSGLWETQYF
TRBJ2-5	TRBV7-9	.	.	TGTGCCAGCAGCCGCCGCGGGCTAGCAGAGACCCAGTACTTC	CASSRRGLAETQYF
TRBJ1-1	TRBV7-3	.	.	TGTGCCAGCAGCTTATCGGCGTCAGGTCAAACCAGTACTGAAGCTTTCTTT	CASSLSASGQTSTEAFF
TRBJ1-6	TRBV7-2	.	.	TGTGCCAGCAGCTTAGTGACTCCGGCAAATTCACCCCTCCACTTT	CASSLVTPANSPLHF
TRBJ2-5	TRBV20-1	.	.	TGCAGTGCTGCACGGCAAGAGACCCAGTACTTC	CSAARQETQYF
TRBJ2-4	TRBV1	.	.	TGCACCAGCAGCCAAAAGGGGTTAAGGACAGGAGCCAAAAACATTCAGTACTTC	CTSSQKGLRTGAKNIQYF
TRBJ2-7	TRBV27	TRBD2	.	TGTGCCAGCAGTTCCCCCGCCACGGGACTACCCTCGCGGTACTTC	CASSSPATGLPSRYF
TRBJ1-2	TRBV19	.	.	TGTGCCAGTAGTATTCTGGGGAGATTCGACCTATGGAGCTACACCTTC	CASSILGRFDLWSYTF
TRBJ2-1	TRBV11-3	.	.	TGTGCCAGCAGCTCCCGATCAGGGGATACTGAGCAGTTCTTC	CASSSRSGDTEQFF
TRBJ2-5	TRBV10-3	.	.	TGTGCCACGCGGACCGACAAGGACAGGCCCGGGGGGACCCAGTACTTC	CATRTDKDRPGGTQYF
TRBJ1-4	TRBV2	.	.	TGTGCCAGCAGCCGCCGCCCGACAGCAACTAATGAAAAACTGTTTTTT	CASSRRPTATNEKLFF